These 24 T cell receptor beta chains came from one sample sequenced in a study of cytomegalovirus exposure and HLA in healthy donors. PCR primers comprised 60 Vbeta and 13 Jbeta primers. TCRdb's copy holds only in-frame clones and misses some; the assay was immunoSEQ multiplex PCR. The sample shows about 67,000 clones, and approximately 15% sits with its ten largest clones. The specimen sequenced was PBMCs. These receptors all come from a boy younger than 18 in good health and CMV-seronegative.

The J gene is TRBJ1-2, the V gene TRBV30, with TRBD1 matching over 7 bases. Germline V gene sequence: CDR1 GTSNPN, CDR2 SVGIG (reference sequence). The J segment lost 2 bases and the V segment lost 2 bases, leaving 8 bases of the junction unmatched. The CDR3 contains 15 residues. In DNA form, the CDR3 reads TGTGCCTGGAGTAGGCTGAGGGGGCCGAACTATGGCTACACCTTC. Its translation is CAWSRLRGPNYGYTF.

The chain joins TRBV11-1 to TRBJ2-7; 7 bases line up with TRBD1. J lost 2 bases, V lost 3 bases, and 4 bases had no gene match. CDR3 length equals 14 residues. CDR1 is SGHAT, CDR2 FQDESV, per germline (reference sequence). The CDR3 spells CASSFSGTAYEQYF. The CDR3 bases are TGTGCCAGCAGCTTTTCCGGGACAGCCTACGAGCAGTACTTC. Based on the CDR3 plus reference TRBV11-1 and TRBJ2-7, the full variable domain is EAEVAQSPRYKITEKSQAVAFWCDPISGHATLYWYRQILGQGPELLVQFQDESVVDDSQLPKDRFSAERLKGVDSTLKIQPAELGDSAMYLCASSFSGTAYEQYFGPGTRLTVT.

The genes are TRBV5-4 and TRBJ2-7; 9 bases agree with TRBD2. Germline V gene lookup returns CDR1 SGHNT and CDR2 YYREEE (reference sequence). The CDR3 contains 14 residues. The J segment lost 2 bases and the V segment lost 9 bases, leaving 9 bases of the junction unmatched. CDR3 bases: TGTGCCACCCGCTCTAGCGGGGTTACCTACGAGCAGTACTTC. Its protein is CATRSSGVTYEQYF.

The rearrangement uses TRBV28 and TRBJ2-7; TRBD1 is a possible D gene (6 bases). Germline V gives CDR1 MDHEN, CDR2 SYDVKM. This CDR3 region has 13 residues. V was shortened by 7 bases and J by 7 bases, with 17 bases between the two germline ends. CDR3: CASTDSNRIEQYF. The DNA of the CDR3 is TGTGCCAGCACGGACAGCAATCGAATAGAGCAGTACTTC.

The CDR3 DNA sequence: TGTGCCAGCAGGGCCCCGGGACAGGGGGTAACCGGGGAGCTGTTTTTT. Translation: CASRAPGQGVTGELFF. The rearrangement uses TRBV25-1 and TRBJ2-2; the match to TRBD1 covers 11 bases. Germline CDR1 reads MGHDK; CDR2 reads SYGVNS. V lost 6 bases to trimming and J lost 5 bases; unmatched junction nucleotides: 8. The CDR3 length is 16 residues.

This chain connects TRBV6-5 to TRBJ2-4, with D maybe TRBD1 (5 bases). The germline CDR1 and CDR2 sequences are MNHEY and SVGAGI. The ends were cut back, 0 bases at V and 7 bases at J, with 16 bases in the middle. The CDR3 length is 16 residues. In DNA, the CDR3 is TGTGCCAGCAGTTACTCACAGGTGTCTCGTAGTAACATTCAGTACTTC. Protein product: CASSYSQVSRSNIQYF.

The rearrangement joins TRBV6-5 to TRBJ2-6, with D possibly TRBD1 on 5 matching bases. The V end lost 0 bases, the J end lost 1 base, and 7 bases lay between the germline ends. The germline V gene has CDR1 MNHEY and CDR2 SVGAGI. The CDR3 runs 16 residues. The CDR3 spells CASSYSGPSGANVLTF. The CDR3 DNA reads TGTGCCAGCAGTTACTCGGGGCCTTCTGGGGCCAACGTCCTGACTTTC.

The V call is TRBV9, the J call TRBJ1-5; D perhaps matches TRBD1 (6 bases). Germline lookup yields CDR1 SGDLS and CDR2 YYNGEE. This CDR3 spans 14 amino acids. V was cut by 2 bases and J by 7 bases, with 13 bases left in between. The CDR3 coding sequence is TGTGCCAGCAGCGTCGGGGCAGGGGAGCAGCCCCAGCATTTT. Its translation: CASSVGAGEQPQHF.

The chain couples TRBV25-1 to TRBJ1-1; possible D gene TRBD1, 5 bases. V was shortened by 6 bases and J by 11 bases, with 25 bases between the two germline ends. The CDR3 is made up of 15 amino acids. Germline CDR1 MGHDK, CDR2 SYGVNS. The CDR3 sequence is CASSGGLEGRSGAFF. DNA for the CDR3: TGTGCCAGCAGCGGGGGTTTGGAGGGGCGGTCTGGGGCTTTCTTT.

The V gene is TRBV10-3, the J gene TRBJ2-3; 11 nucleotides match TRBD1. J lost 6 bases, V lost 5 bases, and 7 bases had no gene match. CDR1 is ENHRY and CDR2 is SYGVKD in the germline V gene. This CDR3 region has 15 residues. This CDR3 is CAISPGTGGRDTQYF. CDR3 nucleotide sequence: TGTGCCATCAGTCCCGGGACAGGGGGAAGGGATACGCAGTATTTT.

The chain links TRBV2 to TRBJ1-2; D possibly corresponds to TRBD1 (5 bases). The V and J ends lost 3 bases and 4 bases respectively, with 9 bases between them. Germline V gives CDR1 SNHLY, CDR2 FYNNEI. CDR3 size: 13 residues. This CDR3 reads CASSDRQFYGYTF. CDR3 coding DNA: TGTGCCAGCAGTGACCGACAGTTCTATGGCTACACCTTC.

The chain couples TRBV4-3 to TRBJ1-2, with TRBD1 identical over 7 bases. Per the germline V gene, CDR1 is LGHNA and CDR2 is YSLEER. The junction had 12 bases not matched to a gene; V was cut back by 0 bases and J by 8 bases. The CDR3 is made up of 16 amino acids. This chain's CDR3 is CASSQEITGELEGYTF. The CDR3 region has the DNA TGCGCCAGCAGCCAAGAGATAACAGGGGAGCTCGAGGGCTACACCTTC.

The genes are TRBV7-7 and TRBJ2-7; D possibly corresponds to TRBD1 (5 bases). The germline V and J ends were trimmed by 5 bases and 3 bases, with 8 bases remaining between them. The CDR3 is made up of 12 amino acids. Germline CDR1 is SSHAT and CDR2 is FNYEAQ (reference sequence). In DNA form, the CDR3 reads TGTGCCAGCAGCCAAAGGGGCTACGAGCAGTACTTC. Its translation: CASSQRGYEQYF.

J is TRBJ2-3 and V is TRBV10-3, with a weak D call TRBD2 (5 bases). CDR3 length: 17 residues. Germline V gives CDR1 ENHRY, CDR2 SYGVKD. Trimming pared 0 bases from V and 5 bases from J, leaving 18 bases between. The CDR3 protein is CAISESSLAPPGDTQYF. DNA for the CDR3: TGTGCCATCAGTGAGTCTTCTCTAGCACCTCCGGGAGATACGCAGTATTTT.

The chain is built from TRBV9 and TRBJ2-7; a weak D match, TRBD1 (5 bases). Per germline, CDR1 SGDLS and CDR2 YYNGEE. Trimming pared 0 bases from V and 3 bases from J, leaving 13 bases between. CDR3 length: 15 amino acids. CDR3 nucleotides: TGTGCCAGCAGCGTAGGGGCAGGGTTAAGCTACGAGCAGTACTTC. It codes for CASSVGAGLSYEQYF. Filled out from reference TRBV9 and TRBJ2-7, the complete variable domain reads DSGVTQTPKHLITATGQRVTLRCSPRSGDLSVYWYQQSLDQGLQFLIQYYNGEERAKGNILERFSAQQFPDLHSELNLSSLELGDSALYFCASSVGAGLSYEQYFGPGTRLTVT.

The V call is TRBV12-5, the J call TRBJ2-3; 9 bases align to TRBD1. The CDR3 spans 14 residues. Germline V gives CDR1 LGHNT, CDR2 FRNRAP. The junction had 5 bases not matched to a gene; V was cut back by 5 bases and J by 5 bases. The CDR3 DNA follows: TGTGCTAGTGGTGGGGGACAGGGAATAGATACGCAGTATTTT. Encoded protein: CASGGGQGIDTQYF.

The rearrangement uses TRBV18 and TRBJ2-7; D is unclear. The V gene lost 2 bases and the J gene lost 0 bases, with 11 bases spanning the gap. The CDR3 is 15 residues long. Germline V lookup: CDR1 KGHSH, CDR2 LQKENI. CDR3 in DNA: TGTGCCAGCTCACCAGCGACTGCAAGCTCCTACGAGCAGTACTTC. Amino acids: CASSPATASSYEQYF.

The rearrangement uses TRBV5-1 and TRBJ2-7; D uncertain. This CDR3 has 11 amino acids. CDR1 and CDR2 (germline): SGHRS, YFSETQ. The V and J ends lost 3 bases and 4 bases respectively, with 5 bases between them. The CDR3 sequence is CASSSTYEQYF. For the CDR3, the DNA is TGCGCCAGCAGCTCGACTTACGAGCAGTACTTC.

The chain employs TRBV4-1 and TRBJ2-3, with 11 nucleotides matching TRBD2. V was clipped by 5 bases and J by 6 bases; unmatched bases: 10. Germline V gives CDR1 MGHRA, CDR2 YSYEKL. This CDR3 comprises 16 residues. As DNA, the CDR3 is TGCGCCAGCAGCGATCGACTAGCGGGGCCCTCGGATACGCAGTATTTT. Amino acids: CASSDRLAGPSDTQYF.

The chain is built from TRBV18 and TRBJ1-3; D remains unclear. Trimming stripped 0 bases from V and 4 bases from J, with 7 bases between. The CDR3 runs 14 residues. Germline V lookup: CDR1 KGHSH, CDR2 LQKENI. The DNA of the CDR3 is TGTGCCAGCTCACCACCTTCAAAAGGAAACACCATATATTTT. Amino acid sequence: CASSPPSKGNTIYF.

This sequence joins TRBV9 and TRBJ2-3; 13 bases map to TRBD2. This CDR3 comprises 17 residues. Germline assignment: CDR1 SGDLS and CDR2 YYNGEE. V lost 1 base and J lost 4; bases outside the gene matches: 6. This chain's CDR3 is CASSVPRTSGSPDTQYF. The CDR3 DNA is TGTGCCAGCAGCGTACCGCGGACTAGCGGGAGTCCAGATACGCAGTATTTT.

The J gene is TRBJ1-5, the V gene TRBV7-9; D may be TRBD1 (5 bases). CDR1 is SEHNR and CDR2 is FQNEAQ in the germline V gene (reference sequence). V was clipped by 1 base and J by 4 bases, with 11 bases between them. The CDR3 spans 15 residues. For the CDR3, the DNA is TGTGCCAGCAGCTTAGATCGGGGGGAGAATCAGCCCCAGCATTTT. It specifies CASSLDRGENQPQHF.

The rearrangement joins TRBV27 to TRBJ2-7; D perhaps matches TRBD1 (5 bases). The ends were cut back, 0 bases at V and 6 bases at J, with 15 bases in the middle. The CDR3 has 15 amino acids. Germline CDR1 MNHEY, CDR2 SMNVEV (reference sequence). DNA for the CDR3: TGTGCCAGCAGTTTATCGAGAGACAGACTCTTCGAGCAGTACTTC. It encodes CASSLSRDRLFEQYF.

The genes are TRBV30 and TRBJ2-3; 9 bases map to TRBD2. The junction had 4 bases not matched to a gene; V was cut back by 1 base and J by 5 bases. The CDR3 runs 14 residues. Per germline, CDR1 GTSNPN and CDR2 SVGIG (reference sequence). The CDR3 loop reads CAWSGVAGVDTQYF. CDR3 nucleotides: TGTGCCTGGAGTGGAGTAGCGGGAGTAGATACGCAGTATTTT.